This is a list of T cell receptor beta chains from one sample in a study of regulatory T cells in long-lasting Graves disease. In TCRdb, the multiplex PCR reads were re-called with MiXCR into one record per CDR3 protein. This table holds around 500,000 distinct CDR3 sequences, around 16% found once. Separately, the same data were catalogued under a study of T cells in Graves' hyperthyroidism and ophthalmopathy.

Sequencing was performed on peripheral blood mononuclear cells (PBMCs), taken at new diagnosis, from a patient treated with antithyroid drugs. The receptors come from a woman aged 35 to 60 with Graves disease. CDR3s include the opening cysteine and the closing phenylalanine or tryptophan. D genes are given only for firm matches. Only some rows state a clone size, as once, few, many or a class for expanded clones.

d_call: NA
j_call: TRBJ1-3
clone_size: NA
v_call: TRBV12-3/TRBV12-4
cdr3_aa: CASSLTPGPGNTIYF
cdr3_nt: TGTGCCAGCAGTTTAACCCCAGGGCCTGGAAACACCATATATTTT

d_call: NA
j_call: TRBJ2-1
clone_size: NA
v_call: TRBV2
cdr3_aa: CASSEDREQFF
cdr3_nt: TGTGCCAGCAGTGAGGACCGAGAGCAGTTCTTC

d_call: NA
j_call: TRBJ2-3
clone_size: few
v_call: TRBV12-3/TRBV12-4
cdr3_aa: CASSRRFGSGTQYF
cdr3_nt: TGTGCCAGCAGTCGCAGGTTCGGGTCAGGCACGCAGTATTTT

d_call: NA
j_call: TRBJ1-3
clone_size: few
v_call: TRBV7-6
cdr3_aa: CASSAGGSSGNTIYF
cdr3_nt: TGTGCCAGCAGCGCGGGGGGCAGCTCTGGAAACACCATATATTTT

d_call: TRBD1
j_call: TRBJ2-5
clone_size: many
v_call: TRBV28
cdr3_aa: CASNNRGIIETQYF
cdr3_nt: TGTGCCAGCAACAACAGGGGGATCATAGAGACCCAGTACTTC

d_call: NA
j_call: TRBJ2-5
clone_size: few
v_call: TRBV5-1
cdr3_aa: CASSLGGHGTQYF
cdr3_nt: TGCGCCAGCAGCTTGGGAGGTCATGGGACCCAGTACTTC

d_call: NA
j_call: TRBJ2-1
clone_size: NA
v_call: TRBV10-3
cdr3_aa: CAIRSQGYNEQFF
cdr3_nt: TGTGCCATCAGATCACAGGGATACAATGAGCAGTTCTTC

d_call: TRBD1
j_call: TRBJ2-3
clone_size: few
v_call: TRBV30
cdr3_aa: CAWTRQGSTDTQYF
cdr3_nt: TGTGCCTGGACCCGACAGGGGTCCACAGATACGCAGTATTTT

d_call: NA
j_call: TRBJ1-5
clone_size: many
v_call: TRBV7-2
cdr3_aa: CASSLHGGNQPQHF
cdr3_nt: TGTGCCAGCAGTTTACATGGAGGCAATCAGCCCCAGCATTTT

d_call: NA
j_call: TRBJ1-1
clone_size: NA
v_call: TRBV27
cdr3_aa: CASNLVGREIEAFF
cdr3_nt: TGTGCCAGCAATCTTGTGGGGCGAGAGATTGAAGCTTTCTTT

d_call: NA
j_call: TRBJ1-1
clone_size: many
v_call: TRBV7-9
cdr3_aa: CAGRGGMNTEAFF
cdr3_nt: TGTGCCGGCAGGGGAGGGATGAACACTGAAGCTTTCTTT